Listed below are T cell receptor beta chains from one sample, sequenced in a study of shared clonotypes between healthy human individuals. Repertoires were generated with immunoSEQ multiplex PCR, while TCRdb's copy carries only in-frame clones and drops some. The sample shows about 2.3 million clones, 85% to 95% of them seen only once. Sequenced material: naive CD4+ T cells from PBMCs. Receptors originate from a man aged 18 to 29 in good health. Some clones in this sample may be carry-over from other donors' samples. CDR3s include the opening cysteine and the closing phenylalanine or tryptophan. The D gene is left open where the match is weak. Clone size appears in some rows only: once, few, many, or a class for an expanded clone.

j_gene: TRBJ2-7
abundance: -
v_gene: TRBV11-2
d_gene: -
CDR3aa: CASSLGGGYEQYF
CDR3nt: TGTGCCAGCAGCTTAGGCGGAGGCTACGAGCAGTACTTC

j_gene: TRBJ2-2
abundance: -
v_gene: TRBV9
d_gene: TRBD2
CDR3aa: CASSAPGLAGGPPGELFF
CDR3nt: TGTGCCAGCAGCGCTCCGGGACTAGCGGGAGGGCCGCCCGGGGAGCTGTTTTTT

j_gene: TRBJ2-7
abundance: -
v_gene: TRBV23-1
d_gene: -
CDR3aa: CASTAALAFCEQYF
CDR3nt: TGCGCCAGCACCGCTGCGCTAGCGTTTTGCGAGCAGTACTTC

j_gene: TRBJ1-1
abundance: -
v_gene: TRBV5-4
d_gene: -
CDR3aa: CASSFPTTNTEAFF
CDR3nt: TGTGCCAGCAGCTTCCCGACGACGAACACTGAAGCTTTCTTT

j_gene: TRBJ2-7
abundance: -
v_gene: TRBV11-1
d_gene: -
CDR3aa: CASSARDAVYEQYF
CDR3nt: TGTGCCAGCAGCGCCAGGGATGCTGTATACGAGCAGTACTTC

j_gene: TRBJ2-1
abundance: -
v_gene: TRBV28
d_gene: -
CDR3aa: CASTPGGESSYNEQFF
CDR3nt: TGTGCCAGCACCCCCGGTGGGGAAAGCTCCTACAATGAGCAGTTCTTC

j_gene: TRBJ1-2
abundance: -
v_gene: TRBV7-2
d_gene: TRBD1
CDR3aa: CASSLVPGTGNYGYTF
CDR3nt: TGTGCCAGCAGCTTAGTTCCTGGGACAGGGAACTATGGCTACACCTTC

j_gene: TRBJ2-5
abundance: -
v_gene: TRBV28
d_gene: -
CDR3aa: CASSLVGAETQYF
CDR3nt: TGTGCCAGCAGTTTGGTTGGGGCAGAGACCCAGTACTTC

j_gene: TRBJ1-2
abundance: -
v_gene: TRBV29-1
d_gene: -
CDR3aa: CSVGADDGYTF
CDR3nt: TGCAGCGTTGGGGCCGACGATGGCTACACCTTC

j_gene: TRBJ2-1
abundance: -
v_gene: TRBV5-1
d_gene: -
CDR3aa: CASSTGEGAVYNEQFF
CDR3nt: TGCGCCAGCAGCACCGGGGAGGGGGCGGTCTACAATGAGCAGTTCTTC

j_gene: TRBJ1-2
abundance: -
v_gene: TRBV23-1
d_gene: -
CDR3aa: CASSPLDGWTRQANRPYGYTF
CDR3nt: TGCGCCAGCAGTCCCTTGGACGGCTGGACTCGGCAGGCTAACCGCCCGTATGGCTACACCTTC

j_gene: TRBJ1-5
abundance: -
v_gene: TRBV19
d_gene: TRBD1
CDR3aa: CASSKPGQRTSNQPQHF
CDR3nt: TGTGCCAGTAGCAAACCGGGACAGAGAACTAGCAATCAGCCCCAGCATTTT

j_gene: TRBJ1-5
abundance: few
v_gene: TRBV6-1
d_gene: -
CDR3aa: CASSEWGRGGNQPQHF
CDR3nt: TGTGCCAGCAGTGAATGGGGGAGGGGAGGCAATCAGCCCCAGCATTTT

j_gene: TRBJ1-1
abundance: -
v_gene: TRBV10-3
d_gene: -
CDR3aa: CAISAAGTNTEAFF
CDR3nt: TGTGCCATCAGTGCCGCAGGGACGAACACTGAAGCTTTCTTT

j_gene: TRBJ2-5
abundance: -
v_gene: TRBV28
d_gene: -
CDR3aa: CASSPERRETQYF
CDR3nt: TGTGCCAGCAGTCCCGAACGACGGGAGACCCAGTACTTC

j_gene: TRBJ2-7
abundance: -
v_gene: TRBV5-1
d_gene: -
CDR3aa: CASSFPGNYEQYF
CDR3nt: TGCGCCAGCAGCTTCCCCGGAAACTACGAGCAGTACTTC

j_gene: TRBJ1-1
abundance: -
v_gene: TRBV6-1
d_gene: TRBD1
CDR3aa: CASSPNRGGTEAFF
CDR3nt: TGTGCCAGCAGTCCAAACAGGGGCGGCACTGAAGCTTTCTTT

j_gene: TRBJ1-1
abundance: -
v_gene: TRBV28
d_gene: -
CDR3aa: CASSLPGTEAFF
CDR3nt: TGTGCCAGCAGTTTGCCCGGCACTGAAGCTTTCTTT

j_gene: TRBJ2-1
abundance: -
v_gene: TRBV7-2
d_gene: -
CDR3aa: CASSLRGVPEGEQFF
CDR3nt: TGTGCCAGCAGCTTAAGGGGGGTACCGGAGGGTGAGCAGTTCTTC

j_gene: TRBJ2-1
abundance: -
v_gene: TRBV6-4
d_gene: -
CDR3aa: CASSDREYNEQFF
CDR3nt: TGTGCCAGCAGTGATCGAGAATACAATGAGCAGTTCTTC

j_gene: TRBJ2-7
abundance: -
v_gene: TRBV5-5
d_gene: -
CDR3aa: CASSLTDSSYEQYF
CDR3nt: TGTGCCAGCAGCTTGACAGACAGTTCCTACGAGCAGTACTTC

j_gene: TRBJ1-5
abundance: -
v_gene: TRBV6-1
d_gene: -
CDR3aa: CASSEAWRRGGQPQHF
CDR3nt: TGTGCCAGCAGTGAAGCGTGGCGGAGGGGGGGACAGCCCCAGCATTTT

j_gene: TRBJ2-3
abundance: -
v_gene: TRBV7-8
d_gene: TRBD2
CDR3aa: CASSLFAGGGDTQYF
CDR3nt: TGTGCCAGCAGCTTATTTGCGGGAGGGGGAGATACGCAGTATTTT

j_gene: TRBJ2-1
abundance: -
v_gene: TRBV19
d_gene: -
CDR3aa: CASTRQPSSYNEQFF
CDR3nt: TGTGCCAGTACCCGACAGCCGAGCTCCTACAATGAGCAGTTCTTC

j_gene: TRBJ2-1
abundance: once
v_gene: TRBV11-2
d_gene: -
CDR3aa: CASSPDSGNEQFF
CDR3nt: TGTGCCAGCAGCCCGGACTCCGGAAATGAGCAGTTCTTC

j_gene: TRBJ1-5
abundance: -
v_gene: TRBV18
d_gene: -
CDR3aa: CASSSDSGAQPQHF
CDR3nt: TGTGCCAGCTCAAGTGATTCAGGGGCTCAGCCCCAGCATTTT

j_gene: TRBJ1-5
abundance: -
v_gene: TRBV30
d_gene: -
CDR3aa: CAWSSRQPQHF
CDR3nt: TGTGCCTGGTCCTCAAGGCAGCCCCAGCATTTT

j_gene: TRBJ1-6
abundance: -
v_gene: TRBV10-3
d_gene: -
CDR3aa: CAISGQGPGNSPLHF
CDR3nt: TGTGCCATCAGTGGACAAGGGCCCGGGAATTCACCCCTCCACTTT

j_gene: TRBJ2-7
abundance: -
v_gene: TRBV7-2
d_gene: TRBD2
CDR3aa: CASSQRLAGGYEQYF
CDR3nt: TGTGCCAGCAGCCAACGACTAGCGGGAGGCTACGAGCAGTACTTC

j_gene: TRBJ1-1
abundance: -
v_gene: TRBV7-2
d_gene: -
CDR3aa: CASSLRPMNTEAFF
CDR3nt: TGTGCCAGCAGCTTAAGGCCAATGAACACTGAAGCTTTCTTT

j_gene: TRBJ2-2
abundance: once
v_gene: TRBV7-3
d_gene: -
CDR3aa: CASSPVVTRNTGELFF
CDR3nt: TGTGCCAGCAGCCCCGTCGTGACCAGAAACACCGGGGAGCTGTTTTTT

j_gene: TRBJ2-2
abundance: -
v_gene: TRBV5-1
d_gene: TRBD1
CDR3aa: CASSWGQANTGELFF
CDR3nt: TGCGCCAGCAGCTGGGGACAGGCGAACACCGGGGAGCTGTTTTTT

j_gene: TRBJ2-5
abundance: -
v_gene: TRBV5-1
d_gene: TRBD2
CDR3aa: CASSTGLAGAETQYF
CDR3nt: TGCGCCAGCAGCACGGGACTAGCGGGAGCGGAGACCCAGTACTTC

j_gene: TRBJ2-7
abundance: -
v_gene: TRBV19
d_gene: TRBD1
CDR3aa: CASSIILDRSLAYEQYF
CDR3nt: TGTGCCAGTAGTATAATTTTGGACAGGAGTTTAGCCTACGAGCAGTACTTC

j_gene: TRBJ1-1
abundance: -
v_gene: TRBV9
d_gene: TRBD1
CDR3aa: CASSAGQGREAFF
CDR3nt: TGTGCCAGCAGCGCCGGACAGGGTAGGGAAGCTTTCTTT

j_gene: TRBJ1-1
abundance: -
v_gene: TRBV28
d_gene: TRBD1
CDR3aa: CASSLTGMNTEAFF
CDR3nt: TGTGCCAGCAGTCTGACAGGGATGAACACTGAAGCTTTCTTT

j_gene: TRBJ2-7
abundance: -
v_gene: TRBV7-7
d_gene: TRBD2
CDR3aa: CASSDGLAPSYEQYF
CDR3nt: TGTGCCAGCAGCGACGGACTAGCACCCTCCTACGAGCAGTACTTC

j_gene: TRBJ2-3
abundance: -
v_gene: TRBV4-3
d_gene: TRBD1
CDR3aa: CASSQDWRQGIDTQYF
CDR3nt: TGCGCCAGCAGCCAAGATTGGAGACAGGGTATAGATACGCAGTATTTT

j_gene: TRBJ1-5
abundance: once
v_gene: TRBV6-1
d_gene: TRBD1
CDR3aa: CASSEGGADRGRYSNQPQHF
CDR3nt: TGTGCCAGCAGTGAAGGGGGGGCGGACAGGGGACGGTATAGCAATCAGCCCCAGCATTTT

j_gene: TRBJ1-3
abundance: -
v_gene: TRBV5-1
d_gene: -
CDR3aa: CASSLGQKGYNSGNTIYF
CDR3nt: TGCGCCAGCAGCCTTGGACAGAAAGGCTACAACTCTGGAAACACCATATATTTT

j_gene: TRBJ1-2
abundance: -
v_gene: TRBV7-2
d_gene: -
CDR3aa: CASSSQPNYGYTF
CDR3nt: TGTGCCAGCAGCTCCCAACCTAACTATGGCTACACCTTC

j_gene: TRBJ1-1
abundance: -
v_gene: TRBV9
d_gene: -
CDR3aa: CASSVGTANTEAFF
CDR3nt: TGTGCCAGCAGCGTCGGGACGGCGAACACTGAAGCTTTCTTT

j_gene: TRBJ2-2
abundance: -
v_gene: TRBV5-6
d_gene: TRBD2
CDR3aa: CASSYKRLAGDPGELFF
CDR3nt: TGTGCCAGCAGCTATAAAAGACTAGCGGGAGACCCCGGGGAGCTGTTTTTT

j_gene: TRBJ2-1
abundance: -
v_gene: TRBV7-2
d_gene: -
CDR3aa: CASSLFPGQHNEQFF
CDR3nt: TGTGCCAGCAGCTTATTTCCCGGCCAGCACAATGAGCAGTTCTTC

j_gene: TRBJ2-7
abundance: -
v_gene: TRBV4-1
d_gene: -
CDR3aa: CASSQGQGSSYEQYF
CDR3nt: TGCGCCAGCAGCCAAGGGCAGGGGTCCTCCTACGAGCAGTACTTC

j_gene: TRBJ1-1
abundance: -
v_gene: TRBV4-2
d_gene: -
CDR3aa: CASSLYLGTDTEAFF
CDR3nt: TGTGCCAGCAGTCTATACCTTGGGACGGACACTGAAGCTTTCTTT

j_gene: TRBJ2-5
abundance: -
v_gene: TRBV5-4
d_gene: -
CDR3aa: CASSLRTDETQYF
CDR3nt: TGTGCCAGCAGCTTACGGACGGACGAGACCCAGTACTTC

j_gene: TRBJ2-7
abundance: -
v_gene: TRBV29-1
d_gene: TRBD2
CDR3aa: CSVGLAGVSYEQYF
CDR3nt: TGCAGCGTTGGGCTAGCGGGCGTCTCCTACGAGCAGTACTTC

j_gene: TRBJ1-2
abundance: once
v_gene: TRBV19
d_gene: -
CDR3aa: CASSVGRDLYGYTF
CDR3nt: TGTGCCAGTAGTGTAGGCCGGGACCTCTATGGCTACACCTTC

j_gene: TRBJ2-6
abundance: -
v_gene: TRBV11-2
d_gene: -
CDR3aa: CASRPWPPVRTGANVLTF
CDR3nt: TGTGCCAGCAGACCCTGGCCACCTGTACGGACCGGGGCCAACGTCCTGACTTTC

j_gene: TRBJ1-4
abundance: once
v_gene: TRBV5-1
d_gene: -
CDR3aa: CASSPLSNEKLFF
CDR3nt: TGCGCCAGCAGCCCCCTGTCGAATGAAAAACTGTTTTTT

j_gene: TRBJ2-7
abundance: -
v_gene: TRBV4-1
d_gene: TRBD2
CDR3aa: CASSRLAITYEQYF
CDR3nt: TGCGCCAGCAGCCGACTAGCGATTACCTACGAGCAGTACTTC